Listed below are T cell receptor beta chains from one sample, sequenced in a study of shared clonotypes between healthy human individuals. Profiled with immunoSEQ multiplex PCR; TCRdb holds only in-frame clones, not every one. The sample has millions of clones, around nine tenths seen once. The sequenced sample was naive CD4+ T cells sorted from blood. The receptors derive from a man aged 18 to 29 in good health. Each CDR3 is given with its conserved first and last residue. Each record gives: J gene, D gene, V gene, clone size, CDR3 protein, CDR3 DNA. The D gene is left open where the match is weak. A row's size may be missing; if present it is once, few, many or a size class.

j_call: TRBJ2-6
d_call: TRBD1
v_call: TRBV18
clone_size: .
cdr3_aa: CASSLTGTGFSPGANVLTF
cdr3_nt: TGTGCCAGCTCACTGACCGGGACAGGGTTTTCTCCTGGGGCCAACGTCCTGACTTTC

j_call: TRBJ2-2
d_call: .
v_call: TRBV2
clone_size: .
cdr3_aa: CASSGEGGVNTGELFF
cdr3_nt: TGTGCCAGCAGTGGAGAGGGCGGGGTTAACACCGGGGAGCTGTTTTTT

j_call: TRBJ2-1
d_call: TRBD2
v_call: TRBV5-1
clone_size: .
cdr3_aa: CASSKGLAGAVNEQFF
cdr3_nt: TGCGCCAGCAGCAAGGGACTAGCGGGAGCAGTTAATGAGCAGTTCTTC

j_call: TRBJ1-5
d_call: TRBD1
v_call: TRBV23-1
clone_size: .
cdr3_aa: CASNLRDRRPQHF
cdr3_nt: TGCGCCAGCAATCTCAGGGACAGGAGGCCCCAGCATTTT

j_call: TRBJ2-2
d_call: .
v_call: TRBV18
clone_size: .
cdr3_aa: CASSQTDYTGELFF
cdr3_nt: TGTGCCAGCTCCCAGACGGATTATACCGGGGAGCTGTTTTTT

j_call: TRBJ1-6
d_call: .
v_call: TRBV18
clone_size: .
cdr3_aa: CASSPGREQGLLGYNSPLHF
cdr3_nt: TGTGCCAGCTCCCCGGGTAGAGAGCAGGGATTATTAGGCTATAATTCACCCCTCCACTTT

j_call: TRBJ2-7
d_call: TRBD2
v_call: TRBV4-3
clone_size: .
cdr3_aa: CASSPGLAGGGYEQYF
cdr3_nt: TGCGCCAGCAGCCCGGGACTAGCGGGAGGCGGTTACGAGCAGTACTTC

j_call: TRBJ1-6
d_call: .
v_call: TRBV4-1
clone_size: once
cdr3_aa: CASSQVGLNDINSPLHF
cdr3_nt: TGCGCCAGCAGCCAAGTCGGGCTAAACGACATTAATTCACCCCTCCACTTT

j_call: TRBJ2-1
d_call: .
v_call: TRBV21-1
clone_size: .
cdr3_aa: CASSKSGSYNEQFF
cdr3_nt: TGTGCCAGCAGCAAAAGCGGGAGCTACAATGAGCAGTTCTTC

j_call: TRBJ1-1
d_call: .
v_call: TRBV2
clone_size: .
cdr3_aa: CASTVQGEKTEAFF
cdr3_nt: TGTGCCAGCACGGTACAGGGTGAAAAAACTGAAGCTTTCTTT

j_call: TRBJ2-2
d_call: TRBD2
v_call: TRBV28
clone_size: .
cdr3_aa: CASSLWGRAANTGELFF
cdr3_nt: TGTGCCAGCAGTTTATGGGGGAGGGCTGCGAACACCGGGGAGCTGTTTTTT

j_call: TRBJ2-6
d_call: .
v_call: TRBV30
clone_size: .
cdr3_aa: CAWSVRIFLSSGSGANVLTF
cdr3_nt: TGTGCCTGGAGTGTCAGAATTTTTTTGTCCAGCGGATCTGGGGCCAACGTCCTGACTTTC

j_call: TRBJ2-7
d_call: .
v_call: TRBV7-2
clone_size: .
cdr3_aa: CASSGRDTHYEQYF
cdr3_nt: TGTGCCAGCAGCGGCCGGGACACCCACTACGAGCAGTACTTC

j_call: TRBJ2-7
d_call: .
v_call: TRBV6-4
clone_size: .
cdr3_aa: CASSDRTAYEQYF
cdr3_nt: TGTGCCAGCAGTGACAGGACAGCCTACGAGCAGTACTTC

j_call: TRBJ2-7
d_call: TRBD1
v_call: TRBV18
clone_size: .
cdr3_aa: CASSTGTGGLEQYF
cdr3_nt: TGTGCCAGCTCAACCGGGACAGGGGGCCTCGAGCAGTACTTC

j_call: TRBJ1-3
d_call: .
v_call: TRBV7-8
clone_size: .
cdr3_aa: CASSLASQSSGNTIYF
cdr3_nt: TGTGCCAGCAGCTTAGCGAGTCAGAGCTCTGGAAACACCATATATTTT

j_call: TRBJ1-1
d_call: .
v_call: TRBV28
clone_size: .
cdr3_aa: CATRPDRTEAFF
cdr3_nt: TGTGCCACCCGACCCGACCGAACTGAAGCTTTCTTT

j_call: TRBJ1-3
d_call: .
v_call: TRBV4-3
clone_size: .
cdr3_aa: CASSQDNGQTGNTIYF
cdr3_nt: TGCGCCAGCAGCCAAGATAACGGCCAAACTGGAAACACCATATATTTT

j_call: TRBJ1-5
d_call: .
v_call: TRBV30
clone_size: few
cdr3_aa: CAWSPRVNQPQHF
cdr3_nt: TGTGCCTGGAGCCCTCGGGTCAATCAGCCCCAGCATTTT

j_call: TRBJ1-1
d_call: .
v_call: TRBV6-5
clone_size: .
cdr3_aa: CASSYTMTGDKPEAFF
cdr3_nt: TGTGCCAGCAGTTACACGATGACAGGCGACAAGCCTGAAGCTTTCTTT

j_call: TRBJ1-1
d_call: TRBD1
v_call: TRBV28
clone_size: .
cdr3_aa: CASSSGQRLAFF
cdr3_nt: TGTGCCAGCAGTTCGGGACAGCGCTTGGCTTTCTTT

j_call: TRBJ1-3
d_call: .
v_call: TRBV11-2
clone_size: .
cdr3_aa: CASSLGQTGNTIYF
cdr3_nt: TGTGCCAGCAGCCTAGGACAGACTGGAAACACCATATATTTT

j_call: TRBJ2-1
d_call: .
v_call: TRBV18
clone_size: .
cdr3_aa: CASSARGLGGNEQFF
cdr3_nt: TGTGCCAGCTCCGCGCGGGGCCTGGGTGGGAATGAGCAGTTCTTC